This T cell receptor beta chain was documented in a study of blood T cell repertoires in COVID-19. Turning to the study itself: T cells, B-cell-depleted T cells, or PBMCs provided the cDNA or gDNA that served as material.

Original processing notes: The authors estimated nucleated cell counts from reference gene primer amplification. The repertoire was sequenced with immunoSEQ multiplex PCR; TCRdb's copy has only in-frame clones and lacks some. Clone size and V and J calls were adopted from that table, with D and trimming inferred from the DNA. Of about 130,000 clones listed, roughly 83% were seen once; the top ten hold about 5%. A Seattle source enrolled patients during active infection and followed them longitudinally. CDR1 is SGDLS, CDR2 YYNGEE, per germline. V was cut by 2 bases and J by 6 bases, with 9 bases left in between. This CDR3 contains 14 residues.

The rearrangement links TRBV9 to TRBJ1-6, with unresolved D. This receptor was taken from a woman in her 70s with COVID-19, enrolled during active disease. The source material was peripheral blood. The CDR3: CASSVQSVNSPLHF. The CDR3 DNA sequence: TGTGCCAGCAGCGTCCAGAGCGTTAATTCACCCCTCCACTTT.